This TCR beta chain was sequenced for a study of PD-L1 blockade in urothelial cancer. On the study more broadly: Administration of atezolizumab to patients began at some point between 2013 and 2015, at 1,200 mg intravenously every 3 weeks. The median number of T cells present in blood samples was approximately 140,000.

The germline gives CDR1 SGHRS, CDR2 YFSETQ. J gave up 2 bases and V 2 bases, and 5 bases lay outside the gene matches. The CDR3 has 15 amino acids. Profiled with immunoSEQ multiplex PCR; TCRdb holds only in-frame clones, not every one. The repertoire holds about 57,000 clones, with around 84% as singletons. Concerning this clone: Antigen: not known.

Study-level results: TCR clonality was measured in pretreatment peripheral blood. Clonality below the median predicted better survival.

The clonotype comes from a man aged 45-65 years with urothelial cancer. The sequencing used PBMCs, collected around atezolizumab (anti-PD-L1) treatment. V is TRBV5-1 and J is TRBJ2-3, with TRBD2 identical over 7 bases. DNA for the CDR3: TGCGCCAGCAGCTTCGGCGGGAGTAACACAGATACGCAGTATTTT. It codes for CASSFGGSNTDTQYF.